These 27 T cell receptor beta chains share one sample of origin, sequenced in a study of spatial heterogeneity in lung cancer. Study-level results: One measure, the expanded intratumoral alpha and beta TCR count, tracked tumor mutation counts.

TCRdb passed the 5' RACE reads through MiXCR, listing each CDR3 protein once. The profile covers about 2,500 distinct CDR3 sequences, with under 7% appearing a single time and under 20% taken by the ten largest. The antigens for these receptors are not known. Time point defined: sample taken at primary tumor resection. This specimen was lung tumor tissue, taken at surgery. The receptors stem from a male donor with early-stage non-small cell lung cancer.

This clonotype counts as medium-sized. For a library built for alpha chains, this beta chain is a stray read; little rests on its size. CDR3 protein: CASRAGTVGAGELFF. DNA for the CDR3: TGTGCCAGCAGGGCAGGGACAGTGGGGGCCGGGGAGCTGTTTTTT. The gene calls are TRBV28 and TRBJ2-2, with 7 bases fitting TRBD1. The CDR3 extends over 15 amino acids. Germline V gene sequence: CDR1 MDHEN, CDR2 SYDVKM. J lost 6 bases, V lost 6 bases, and 10 bases had no gene match.

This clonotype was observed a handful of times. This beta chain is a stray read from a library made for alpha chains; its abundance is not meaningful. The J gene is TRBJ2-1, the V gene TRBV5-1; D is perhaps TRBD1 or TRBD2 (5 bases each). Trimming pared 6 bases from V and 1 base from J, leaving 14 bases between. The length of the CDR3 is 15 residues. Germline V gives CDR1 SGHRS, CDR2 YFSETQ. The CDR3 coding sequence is TGCGCCAGCAATATGGGGGAGTTATCCTACAATGAGCAGTTCTTC. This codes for CASNMGELSYNEQFF.

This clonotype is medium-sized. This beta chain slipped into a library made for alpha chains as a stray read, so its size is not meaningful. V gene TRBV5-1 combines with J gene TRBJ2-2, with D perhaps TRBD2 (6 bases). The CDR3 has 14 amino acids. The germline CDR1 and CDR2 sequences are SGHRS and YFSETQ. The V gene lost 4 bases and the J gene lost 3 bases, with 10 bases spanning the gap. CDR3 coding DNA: TGCGCCAGCAGCCTGGGGGGTGACACCGGGGAGCTGTTTTTT. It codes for CASSLGGDTGELFF.

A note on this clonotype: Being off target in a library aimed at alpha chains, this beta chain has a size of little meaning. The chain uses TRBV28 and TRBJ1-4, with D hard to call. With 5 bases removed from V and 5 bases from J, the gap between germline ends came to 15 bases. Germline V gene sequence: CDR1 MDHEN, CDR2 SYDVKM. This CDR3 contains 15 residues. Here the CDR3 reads CASSVPGSTNEKLFF. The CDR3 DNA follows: TGTGCCAGCAGTGTTCCCGGGTCCACGAATGAAAAACTGTTTTTT.

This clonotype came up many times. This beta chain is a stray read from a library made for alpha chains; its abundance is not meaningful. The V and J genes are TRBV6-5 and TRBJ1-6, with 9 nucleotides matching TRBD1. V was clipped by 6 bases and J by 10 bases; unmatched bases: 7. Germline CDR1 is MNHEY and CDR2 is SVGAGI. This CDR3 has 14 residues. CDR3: CASRTGTGLSPLHF. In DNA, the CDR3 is TGTGCCAGCAGAACCGGGACAGGGTTGTCACCCCTCCACTTT.

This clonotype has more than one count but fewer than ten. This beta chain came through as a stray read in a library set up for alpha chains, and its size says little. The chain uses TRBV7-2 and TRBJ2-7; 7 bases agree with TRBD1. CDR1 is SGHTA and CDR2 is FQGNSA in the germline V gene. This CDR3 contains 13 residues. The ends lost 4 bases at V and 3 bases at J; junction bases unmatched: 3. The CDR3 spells CASSSRDSYEQYF. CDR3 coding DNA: TGTGCCAGCAGCTCCAGGGACAGCTACGAGCAGTACTTC.

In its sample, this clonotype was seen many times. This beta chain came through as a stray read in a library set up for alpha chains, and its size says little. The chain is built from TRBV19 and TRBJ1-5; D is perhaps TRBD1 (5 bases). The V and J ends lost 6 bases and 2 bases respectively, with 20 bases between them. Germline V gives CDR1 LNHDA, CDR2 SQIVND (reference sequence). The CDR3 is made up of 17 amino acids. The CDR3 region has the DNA TGTGCCAGTAGCCAAATCGGGGCCCTATCGGGCAATCAGCCCCAGCATTTT. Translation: CASSQIGALSGNQPQHF. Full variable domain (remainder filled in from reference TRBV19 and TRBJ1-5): DGGITQSPKYLFRKEGQNVTLSCEQNLNHDAMYWYRQDPGQGLRLIYYSQIVNDFQKGDIAEGYSVSREKKESFPLTVTSAQKNPTAFYLCASSQIGALSGNQPQHFGDGTRLSIL.

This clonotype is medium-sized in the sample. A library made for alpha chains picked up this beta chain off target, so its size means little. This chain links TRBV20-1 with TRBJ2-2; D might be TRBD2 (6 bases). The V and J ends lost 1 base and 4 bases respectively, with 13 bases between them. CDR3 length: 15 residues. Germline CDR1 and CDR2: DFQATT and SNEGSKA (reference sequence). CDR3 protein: CSARGWRDLTGELFF. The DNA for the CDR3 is TGCAGTGCTAGAGGTTGGCGGGATCTCACCGGGGAGCTGTTTTTT.

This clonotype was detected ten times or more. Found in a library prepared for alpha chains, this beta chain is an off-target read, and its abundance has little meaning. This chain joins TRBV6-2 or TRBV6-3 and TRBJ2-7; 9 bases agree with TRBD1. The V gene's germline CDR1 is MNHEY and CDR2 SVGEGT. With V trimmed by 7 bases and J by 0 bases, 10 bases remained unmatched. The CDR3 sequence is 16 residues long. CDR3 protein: CASTDPGQGSSYEQYF. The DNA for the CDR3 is TGTGCCAGCACCGACCCCGGACAGGGGAGCTCCTACGAGCAGTACTTC.

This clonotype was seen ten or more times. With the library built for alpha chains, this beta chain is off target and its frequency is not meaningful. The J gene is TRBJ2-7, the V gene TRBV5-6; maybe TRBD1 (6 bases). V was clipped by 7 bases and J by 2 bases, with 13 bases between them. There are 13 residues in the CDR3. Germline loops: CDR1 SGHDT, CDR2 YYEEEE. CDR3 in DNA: TGTGCCAGCCAACCAGGGGCTACCTACGAGCAGTACTTC. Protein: CASQPGATYEQYF.

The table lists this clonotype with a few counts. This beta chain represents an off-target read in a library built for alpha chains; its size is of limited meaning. The CDR3 DNA follows: TGCAGCGCCGGCAGGGAAACACGGACTGAAGCTTTCTTT. Protein sequence: CSAGRETRTEAFF. The V and J genes are TRBV29-1 and TRBJ1-1; a weak D match, TRBD1 (5 bases). CDR3 length equals 13 residues. The germline V gene has CDR1 SQVTM and CDR2 ANQGSEA. V lost 7 bases and J 5 bases, leaving 17 bases between the germline ends. Looking up the rest from reference TRBV29-1 and TRBJ1-1 gives the full variable domain: SAVISQKPSRDICQRGTSLTIQCQVDSQVTMMFWYRQQPGQSLTLIATANQGSEATYESGFVIDKFPISRPNLTFSTLTVSNMSPEDSSIYLCSAGRETRTEAFFGQGTRLTVV.

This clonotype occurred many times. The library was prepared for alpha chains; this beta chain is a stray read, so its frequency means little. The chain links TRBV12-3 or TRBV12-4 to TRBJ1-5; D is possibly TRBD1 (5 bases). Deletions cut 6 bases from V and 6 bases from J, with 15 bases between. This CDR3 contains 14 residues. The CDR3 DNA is TGTGCCAGCAGCACCCAGGGAGGCGGTCAGCCCCAGCATTTT. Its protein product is CASSTQGGGQPQHF.

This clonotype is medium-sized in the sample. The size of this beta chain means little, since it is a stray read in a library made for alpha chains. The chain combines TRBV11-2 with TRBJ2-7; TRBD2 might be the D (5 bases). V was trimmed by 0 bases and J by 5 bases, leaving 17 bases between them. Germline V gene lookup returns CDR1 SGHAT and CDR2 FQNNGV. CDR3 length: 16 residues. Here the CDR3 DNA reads TGTGCCAGCAGCTTAGACGGGGATCGCCATAGTGACGAGCAGTACTTC. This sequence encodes CASSLDGDRHSDEQYF.

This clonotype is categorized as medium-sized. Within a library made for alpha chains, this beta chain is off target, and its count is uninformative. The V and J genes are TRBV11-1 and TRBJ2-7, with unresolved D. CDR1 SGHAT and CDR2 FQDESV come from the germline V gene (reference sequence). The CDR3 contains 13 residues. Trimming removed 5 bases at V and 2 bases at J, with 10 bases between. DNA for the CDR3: TGTGCCAGCAGCCCCCTCTGGGCCTACGAGCAGTACTTC. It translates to CASSPLWAYEQYF.

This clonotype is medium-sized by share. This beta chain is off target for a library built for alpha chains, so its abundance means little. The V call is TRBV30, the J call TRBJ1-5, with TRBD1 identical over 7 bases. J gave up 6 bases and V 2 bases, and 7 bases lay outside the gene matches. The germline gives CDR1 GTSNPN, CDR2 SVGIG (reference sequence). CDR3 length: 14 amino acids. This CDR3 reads CAWSLGGGGQPQHF. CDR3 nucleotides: TGTGCCTGGAGTCTAGGAGGGGGCGGTCAGCCCCAGCATTTT.

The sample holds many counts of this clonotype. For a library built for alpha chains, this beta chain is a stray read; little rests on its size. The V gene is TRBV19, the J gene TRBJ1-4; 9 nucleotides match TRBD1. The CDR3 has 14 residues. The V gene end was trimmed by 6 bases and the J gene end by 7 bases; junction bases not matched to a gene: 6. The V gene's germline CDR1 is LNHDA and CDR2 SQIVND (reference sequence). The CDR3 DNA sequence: TGTGCCAGTAGAAGACAGGGGGTTTTTGAAAAACTGTTTTTT. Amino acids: CASRRQGVFEKLFF. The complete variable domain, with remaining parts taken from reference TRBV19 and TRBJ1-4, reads DGGITQSPKYLFRKEGQNVTLSCEQNLNHDAMYWYRQDPGQGLRLIYYSQIVNDFQKGDIAEGYSVSREKKESFPLTVTSAQKNPTAFYLCASRRQGVFEKLFFGSGTQLSVL.

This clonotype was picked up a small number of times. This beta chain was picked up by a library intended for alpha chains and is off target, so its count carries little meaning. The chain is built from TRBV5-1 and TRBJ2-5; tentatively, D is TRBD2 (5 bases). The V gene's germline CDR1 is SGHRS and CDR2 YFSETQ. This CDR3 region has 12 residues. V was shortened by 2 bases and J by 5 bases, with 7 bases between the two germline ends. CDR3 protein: CASSFGGETQYF. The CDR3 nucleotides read TGCGCCAGCAGCTTTGGAGGCGAGACCCAGTACTTC.

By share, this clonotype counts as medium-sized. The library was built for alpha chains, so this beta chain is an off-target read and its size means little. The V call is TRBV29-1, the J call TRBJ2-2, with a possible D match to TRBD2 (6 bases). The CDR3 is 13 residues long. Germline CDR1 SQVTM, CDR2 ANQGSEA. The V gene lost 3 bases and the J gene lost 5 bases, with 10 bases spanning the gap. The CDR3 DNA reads TGCAGCGTTGATCCAGGGAGGACCGGGGAGCTGTTTTTT. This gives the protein CSVDPGRTGELFF.

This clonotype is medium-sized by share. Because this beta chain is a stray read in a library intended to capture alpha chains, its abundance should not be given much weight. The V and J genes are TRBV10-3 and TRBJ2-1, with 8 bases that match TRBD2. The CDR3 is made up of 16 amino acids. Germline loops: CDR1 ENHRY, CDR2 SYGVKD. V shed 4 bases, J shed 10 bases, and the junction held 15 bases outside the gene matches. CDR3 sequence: CAISVPSGGLFGEQFF. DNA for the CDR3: TGTGCCATCAGTGTCCCTTCGGGAGGGCTCTTCGGCGAGCAGTTCTTC.

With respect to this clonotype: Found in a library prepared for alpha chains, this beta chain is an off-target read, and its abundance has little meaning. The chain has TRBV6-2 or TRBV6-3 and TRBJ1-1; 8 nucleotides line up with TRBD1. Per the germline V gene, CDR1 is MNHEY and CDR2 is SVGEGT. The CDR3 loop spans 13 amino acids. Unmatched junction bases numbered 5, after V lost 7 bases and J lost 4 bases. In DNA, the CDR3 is TGTGCCAGCAAATGGACAGGGACCACTGAAGCTTTCTTT. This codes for CASKWTGTTEAFF.

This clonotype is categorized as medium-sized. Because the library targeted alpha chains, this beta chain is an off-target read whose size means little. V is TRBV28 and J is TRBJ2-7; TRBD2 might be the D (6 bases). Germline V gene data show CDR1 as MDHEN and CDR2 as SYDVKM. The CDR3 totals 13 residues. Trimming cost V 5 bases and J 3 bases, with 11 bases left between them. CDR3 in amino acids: CASSMGLHYEQYF. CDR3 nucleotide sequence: TGTGCCAGCAGTATGGGACTCCACTACGAGCAGTACTTC.

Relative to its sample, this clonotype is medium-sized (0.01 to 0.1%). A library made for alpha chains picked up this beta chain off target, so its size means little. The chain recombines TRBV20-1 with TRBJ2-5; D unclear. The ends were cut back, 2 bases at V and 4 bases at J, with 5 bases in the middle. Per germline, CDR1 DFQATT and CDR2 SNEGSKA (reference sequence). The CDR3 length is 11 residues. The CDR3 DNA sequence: TGCAGTGCTAGAATAGGAGAGACCCAGTACTTC. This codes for CSARIGETQYF.

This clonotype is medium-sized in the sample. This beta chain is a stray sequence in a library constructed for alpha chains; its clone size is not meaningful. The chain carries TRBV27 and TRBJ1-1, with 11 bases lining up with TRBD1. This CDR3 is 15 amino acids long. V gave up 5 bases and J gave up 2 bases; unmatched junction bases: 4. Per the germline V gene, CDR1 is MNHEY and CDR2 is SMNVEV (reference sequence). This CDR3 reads CASSPGQGGNTEAFF. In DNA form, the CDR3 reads TGTGCCAGCAGTCCGGGACAGGGGGGAAACACTGAAGCTTTCTTT.

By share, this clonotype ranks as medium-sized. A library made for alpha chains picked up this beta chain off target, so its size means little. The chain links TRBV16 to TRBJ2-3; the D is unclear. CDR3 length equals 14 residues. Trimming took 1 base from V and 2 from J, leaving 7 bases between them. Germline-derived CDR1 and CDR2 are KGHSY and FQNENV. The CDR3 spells CASSQLTTTDTQYF. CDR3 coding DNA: TGTGCCAGCAGCCAATTAACTACCACAGATACGCAGTATTTT.

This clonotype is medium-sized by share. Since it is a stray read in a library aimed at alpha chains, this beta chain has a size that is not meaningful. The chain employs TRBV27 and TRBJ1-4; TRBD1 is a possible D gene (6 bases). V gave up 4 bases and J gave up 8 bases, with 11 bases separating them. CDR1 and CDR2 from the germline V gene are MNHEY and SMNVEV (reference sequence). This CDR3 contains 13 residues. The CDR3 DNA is TGTGCCAGCAGTTCAACGAGGGGGGAAAAACTGTTTTTT. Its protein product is CASSSTRGEKLFF.

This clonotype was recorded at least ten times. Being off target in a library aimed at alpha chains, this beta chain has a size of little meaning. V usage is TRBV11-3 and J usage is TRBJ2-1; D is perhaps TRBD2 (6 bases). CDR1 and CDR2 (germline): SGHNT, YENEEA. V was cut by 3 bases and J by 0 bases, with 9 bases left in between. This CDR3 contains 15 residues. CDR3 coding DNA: TGTGCCAGCAGCTTCGGGGGAAGCTCCTACAATGAGCAGTTCTTC. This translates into CASSFGGSSYNEQFF.

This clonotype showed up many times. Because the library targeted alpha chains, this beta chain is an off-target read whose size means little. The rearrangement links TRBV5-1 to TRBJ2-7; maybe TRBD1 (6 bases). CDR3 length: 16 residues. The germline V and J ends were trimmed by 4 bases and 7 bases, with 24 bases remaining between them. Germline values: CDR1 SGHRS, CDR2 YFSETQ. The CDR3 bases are TGCGCCAGCAGCCCATCCACAAATACAGGGACGGGGGAGCAGTACTTC. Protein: CASSPSTNTGTGEQYF.